The rows below give T cell receptor beta chains drawn from one sample of a study of OX40 agonist ivuxolimab in advanced cancers. Clones were sequenced by immunoSEQ multiplex PCR, and TCRdb holds only the in-frame ones, with some missing. This sample carries around 26,000 clones, roughly four fifths of them seen once, and the ten largest clones take roughly a quarter. Sequencing was performed on CD4+ or CD8+ T cells sorted from blood, taken in a trial of the OX40 agonist ivuxolimab. The receptors were sampled from an adult with an advanced solid tumor such as melanoma, head and neck, liver or kidney cancer. Each CDR3 is given with its conserved first and last residue. D genes are given only for firm matches. Only part of the rows carry a size: once, few, many, or a class if the clone is expanded.

d_call j_call clone_size v_call cdr3_aa cdr3_nt
- TRBJ1-2 - TRBV2 CASSEATRSYTF TGTGCCAGCAGTGAAGCTACACGGAGCTACACCTTC
- TRBJ2-1 - TRBV6-5 CASSLGDMWGEQFF TGTGCCAGCAGTCTGGGCGATATGTGGGGGGAGCAGTTCTTC
- TRBJ2-3 - TRBV5-1 CASSLVADTQYF TGCGCCAGCAGCTTGGTTGCAGATACGCAGTATTTT
- TRBJ1-1 - TRBV6-5 CASGVNTEAFF TGTGCCAGCGGGGTGAACACTGAAGCTTTCTTT
- TRBJ2-7 few TRBV6-6 CASSTAYEQYF TGTGCCAGCAGTACAGCATACGAGCAGTACTTC
TRBD1 TRBJ1-2 - TRBV30 CAWTKGAQGYTF TGTGCCTGGACAAAGGGGGCGCAGGGCTACACCTTC
TRBD2 TRBJ2-3 - TRBV9 CASSETGTSGGALTDTQYF TGTGCCAGCAGCGAAACCGGGACTAGCGGGGGGGCCCTCACAGATACGCAGTATTTT
TRBD1 TRBJ2-7 - TRBV23-1 CASSQFIDRVSYEQYF TGCGCCAGCAGTCAATTTATTGACAGGGTCTCCTACGAGCAGTACTTC
- TRBJ2-7 many TRBV9 CASSVSYGEQYF TGTGCCAGCAGCGTTTCTTACGGTGAGCAGTACTTC
- TRBJ2-4 - TRBV18 CASSQESGPLNIQYF TGTGCCAGCTCACAGGAGTCGGGCCCGTTAAACATTCAGTACTTC
- TRBJ2-5 - TRBV5-6 CASSYPPLAAQETQYF TGTGCCAGCAGTTACCCCCCCTTAGCGGCACAAGAGACCCAGTACTTC
- TRBJ1-1 - TRBV25-1 CASSEWTEAFF TGTGCCAGCAGTGAATGGACTGAAGCTTTCTTT
TRBD2 TRBJ2-3 - TRBV5-1 CASSSSGPYTDTQYF TGCGCCAGCAGCTCTAGCGGCCCTTACACAGATACGCAGTATTTT
TRBD2 TRBJ2-3 - TRBV9 CASSLSGTSGASTDTQYF TGTGCCAGCAGCCTGAGCGGGACTAGCGGGGCTAGCACAGATACGCAGTATTTT
TRBD2 TRBJ2-3 once TRBV28 CASSLDRGLILTQYF TGTGCCAGCAGTTTAGATAGGGGACTAATCCTTACGCAGTATTTT
TRBD2 TRBJ2-1 - TRBV2 CASRGTRNEQFF TGTGCCAGCAGGGGGACTAGGAATGAGCAGTTCTTC
- TRBJ1-5 - TRBV7-2 CASSFMGQPQHF TGTGCCAGCAGCTTCATGGGTCAGCCCCAGCATTTT
TRBD1 TRBJ2-3 - TRBV4-1 CASSHQDRGTDTQYF TGCGCCAGCAGCCATCAGGACAGGGGGACAGATACGCAGTATTTT
TRBD1 TRBJ1-1 - TRBV7-6 CASRTTGMNTEAFF TGTGCCAGCAGGACGACAGGGATGAACACTGAAGCTTTCTTT
TRBD2 TRBJ2-1 few TRBV6-5 CASSYWLAGFNEQFF TGTGCCAGCAGTTACTGGCTAGCGGGCTTCAATGAGCAGTTCTTC
- TRBJ2-7 - TRBV15 CATSTTESSYEQYF TGTGCCACCAGCACGACAGAAAGCTCCTACGAGCAGTACTTC
- TRBJ2-2 - TRBV6-5 CASQKGGTGELFF TGTGCCAGCCAGAAGGGGGGCACCGGGGAGCTGTTTTTT
- TRBJ2-1 - TRBV19 CASSFTSAVEQFF TGTGCCAGTAGCTTTACTAGTGCAGTTGAGCAGTTCTTC
TRBD2 TRBJ2-2 - TRBV28 CASTSPGLGVGELFF TGTGCCAGCACTTCTCCGGGACTAGGCGTCGGGGAGCTGTTTTTT
TRBD2 TRBJ2-1 - TRBV5-4 CASSLMKGGSYNEQFF TGTGCCAGCAGCTTGATGAAGGGAGGGTCCTACAATGAGCAGTTCTTC
- TRBJ2-6 - TRBV11-2 CASSTGTPANVLTF TGTGCCAGCAGCACAGGGACCCCAGCCAACGTCCTGACTTTC
TRBD2 TRBJ2-1 - TRBV5-6 CASTSAGSGIYNEQFF TGTGCCAGCACCTCGGCCGGGAGCGGGATATACAATGAGCAGTTCTTC
- TRBJ1-2 - TRBV5-4 CASSLAPSPATSGGYTF TGTGCCAGCAGCTTGGCCCCCTCGCCGGCCACGAGCGGTGGCTACACCTTC
- TRBJ1-1 - TRBV28 CASSLRVTEAFF TGTGCCAGCAGTTTGCGGGTCACTGAAGCTTTCTTT
- TRBJ2-7 - TRBV4-1 CASSQAPSTAISYEQYF TGCGCCAGCAGCCAAGCTCCATCTACAGCGATCTCCTACGAGCAGTACTTC
- TRBJ1-3 - TRBV5-1 CASSLAGASSGNTIYF TGCGCCAGCAGCTTGGCGGGGGCTAGCTCTGGAAACACCATATATTTT
TRBD2 TRBJ2-7 - TRBV27 CASSFGLAYEQYF TGTGCCAGCAGTTTCGGACTAGCCTACGAGCAGTACTTC
TRBD2 TRBJ2-3 - TRBV19 CASSPRGGAADTQYF TGTGCCAGTAGTCCTCGCGGGGGGGCAGCAGATACGCAGTATTTT
- TRBJ1-5 - TRBV6-1 CASSEEWGGGNQPQHF TGTGCCAGCAGTGAAGAATGGGGAGGCGGCAATCAGCCCCAGCATTTT
- TRBJ2-2 - TRBV21-1 CASRQRRKWGTGELFF TGTGCCAGCAGGCAAAGGAGGAAATGGGGCACCGGGGAGCTGTTTTTT
- TRBJ2-2 - TRBV6-9 CASSEGDGYTGELFF TGTGCCAGCAGTGAGGGGGACGGCTACACCGGGGAGCTGTTTTTT
- TRBJ1-4 - TRBV5-6 CASSLAGIEKLFF TGTGCCAGCAGCTTGGCGGGGATTGAAAAACTGTTTTTT
- TRBJ2-7 - TRBV7-9 CASSLSPYEQYF TGTGCCAGCAGCTTATCCCCCTACGAGCAGTACTTC
- TRBJ1-5 - TRBV5-8 CASSHPSSNQPQHF TGTGCCAGCAGCCACCCAAGTAGCAATCAGCCCCAGCATTTT
- TRBJ2-3 - TRBV5-4 CASSLRGSTDTQYF TGTGCCAGCAGCTTGAGAGGTAGCACAGATACGCAGTATTTT
TRBD1 TRBJ2-7 - TRBV4-3 CASSQEGTGAYEQYF TGCGCCAGCAGCCAAGAAGGGACAGGGGCCTACGAGCAGTACTTC
- TRBJ2-7 - TRBV5-5 CASSSEGVEQYF TGTGCCAGCAGCTCGGAGGGAGTAGAGCAGTACTTC
- TRBJ2-3 few TRBV9 CASSPHATITDTQYF TGTGCCAGCAGCCCCCACGCAACAATCACAGATACGCAGTATTTT
TRBD2 TRBJ2-1 - TRBV7-3 CASSYLAGGYNEQFF TGTGCCAGCAGTTATCTAGCGGGGGGTTACAATGAGCAGTTCTTC
- TRBJ1-4 once TRBV19 CASSISGVNEKLFF TGTGCCAGTAGTATTTCAGGGGTTAATGAAAAACTGTTTTTT